A selection of T cell receptor beta chains follows, all from one sample in a study of shared clonotypes between healthy human individuals. Data came from immunoSEQ multiplex PCR; TCRdb stores just in-frame clones and leaves some out. The sample holds almost 700,000 clones, roughly nine tenths seen once. The sample comprised naive CD8+ T cells sorted from blood. These receptor sequences come from a man aged 25-45 years in good health. Both conserved end residues are part of each CDR3. Fields, in order: V gene, CDR3 protein.

V: TRBV28; CDR3: CASSSGTQDWYNEQFF
V: TRBV4-3; CDR3: CASSQEPPSGYSYEQYF
V: TRBV28; CDR3: CASSLTGGRFEQYF
V: TRBV5-4; CDR3: CASSFPGVTTEAFF
V: TRBV5-4; CDR3: CASSPMGAGQETQYF
V: TRBV13; CDR3: CASSTPGGSDIQYF
V: TRBV28; CDR3: CASRGGTGRLYEQYF
V: TRBV5-4; CDR3: CASRKDILGELFF
V: TRBV7-6; CDR3: CASSLGHRTGRNEQFF
V: TRBV19; CDR3: CASSTGTGQETQYF
V: TRBV27; CDR3: CASSFSLASATYEQYF
V: TRBV4-1; CDR3: CASSHLAGAGEQYF
V: TRBV30; CDR3: CAWEKAQGSIEQYF
V: TRBV7-6; CDR3: CASSKGLGVNEQFF
V: TRBV19; CDR3: CASSIGDRGESYNEQFF
V: TRBV7-8; CDR3: CASSLGGVWGRAAYEQYF
V: TRBV14; CDR3: CASSPYAGFDADTQYF